The 14 T cell receptor beta chains reported below all come from one sample, sequenced in a study of T cell responses to AZD1222 COVID-19 vaccine. Sequencing was performed with immunoSEQ multiplex PCR; in TCRdb, only in-frame clones are kept and a portion is missing. Of approximately 150,000 clones listed, roughly 93% are singletons. This specimen consisted of peripheral blood, obtained on day 0 of AZD1222 vaccination. These receptors came from an adult in good health.

The chain is built from TRBV12-3 or TRBV12-4 and TRBJ1-1; the match to TRBD1 covers 7 bases. CDR3 length: 13 amino acids. V lost 5 bases and J lost 5; bases outside the gene matches: 5. The CDR3 loop reads CASSPRQGTEAFF. CDR3 coding DNA: TGTGCCAGCAGTCCCCGACAGGGTACTGAAGCTTTCTTT.

The chain is built from TRBV19 and TRBJ1-6; D remains unclear. This CDR3 contains 14 residues. CDR1 is LNHDA and CDR2 is SQIVND in the germline V gene (reference sequence). V dropped 5 bases and J dropped 5 bases, with 10 bases sitting between them. The CDR3 nucleotides are TGTGCCAGTAGTGCCCGGATCAATAATTCACCCCTCCACTTT. Its protein product is CASSARINNSPLHF. Drawing the rest from reference TRBV19 and TRBJ1-6, the complete variable domain is DGGITQSPKYLFRKEGQNVTLSCEQNLNHDAMYWYRQDPGQGLRLIYYSQIVNDFQKGDIAEGYSVSREKKESFPLTVTSAQKNPTAFYLCASSARINNSPLHFGNGTRLTVT.

This rearrangement joins TRBV30 to TRBJ1-3, with D uncertain. V was trimmed by 5 bases and J by 4 bases, leaving 6 bases between them. The CDR3 has 11 residues. Germline CDR1 is GTSNPN and CDR2 is SVGIG (reference sequence). CDR3 coding DNA: TGTGCCTGGGGGCTGGGAAACACCATATATTTT. Protein product: CAWGLGNTIYF.

The gene calls are TRBV7-3 and TRBJ2-1, with TRBD2 identical over 11 bases. The CDR3 runs 15 residues. The V segment lost 4 bases and the J segment 9 bases; nucleotides outside the gene matches: 8. Germline V gives CDR1 SGHTA, CDR2 FQGTGA. The CDR3 sequence: CASSSSGGQAAEQFF. CDR3 nucleotide sequence: TGTGCCAGCAGCTCTAGCGGGGGGCAGGCCGCTGAGCAGTTCTTC.

The J gene is TRBJ2-7, the V gene TRBV5-1, with D possibly matching TRBD1 (5 bases). Trimming pared 0 bases from V and 3 bases from J, leaving 13 bases between. Germline loops: CDR1 SGHRS, CDR2 YFSETQ. The CDR3 is made up of 15 amino acids. For the CDR3, the DNA is TGCGCCAGCAGCTTGGCGCCAGGGAAAGACTACGAGCAGTACTTC. Translated: CASSLAPGKDYEQYF. The full variable domain, its missing parts supplied by reference TRBV5-1 and TRBJ2-7, is KAGVTQTPRYLIKTRGQQVTLSCSPISGHRSVSWYQQTPGQGLQFLFEYFSETQRNKGNFPGRFSGRQFSNSRSEMNVSTLELGDSALYLCASSLAPGKDYEQYFGPGTRLTVT.

The V and J genes are TRBV2 and TRBJ2-3, with TRBD2 matching over 11 bases. The CDR3 totals 15 residues. The germline gives CDR1 SNHLY, CDR2 FYNNEI. With V trimmed by 5 bases and J by 1 base, 2 bases remained unmatched. CDR3 loop: CASSPGLAGTDTQYF. CDR3 in DNA: TGTGCCAGCAGTCCGGGACTAGCGGGCACAGATACGCAGTATTTT.

The genes are TRBV18 and TRBJ1-1; 7 bases are shared with TRBD1. In germline, CDR1 is KGHSH, CDR2 LQKENI. V trimming: 4 bases; J trimming: 10 bases; junction bases outside the gene matches: 9. This CDR3 is built from 13 residues. Here the CDR3 reads CASSLGRDSRAFF. For the CDR3, the DNA is TGTGCCAGCTCACTCGGCCGGGACAGTCGAGCTTTCTTT.

The chain links TRBV7-3 to TRBJ2-3; D remains unclear. There are 15 residues in the CDR3. Trimming removed 3 bases from V and 1 base from J, with 11 bases in between. Germline V gives CDR1 SGHTA, CDR2 FQGTGA. CDR3 DNA sequence: TGTGCCAGCAGCTTCCGACTGGTGGGCACAGATACGCAGTATTTT. Residues: CASSFRLVGTDTQYF.

The count of this clone is one. The genes are TRBV15 and TRBJ2-1; the match to TRBD2 covers 12 bases. The germline gives CDR1 LNHNV, CDR2 YYDKDF (reference sequence). Germline trimming cut 3 bases from V and 11 bases from J; bases unmatched to any gene: 11. The CDR3 totals 16 residues. In nucleotides, the CDR3 is TGTGCCACCAGCAGTCGACTAGCGGGGGACCCCATGAAGCAGTTCTTC. Translation gives CATSSRLAGDPMKQFF.

This clone appeared once. The chain carries TRBV2 and TRBJ2-7; D may be TRBD1 or TRBD2 (5 bases each). This CDR3 contains 10 residues. The V gene lost 8 bases and the J gene lost 6 bases, with 8 bases spanning the gap. From germline, CDR1 is SNHLY and CDR2 FYNNEI. Here the CDR3 reads CASGGREQYF. CDR3 sequence (DNA): TGTGCCAGCGGGGGTCGCGAGCAGTACTTC.

The chain combines TRBV2 with TRBJ1-5, with a weak D call TRBD1 (5 bases). CDR3 length: 14 amino acids. CDR1 and CDR2 from the germline V gene are SNHLY and FYNNEI. Trimming stripped 4 bases from V and 3 bases from J, with 10 bases between. The CDR3 reads CASSVLQDNQPQHF. CDR3 sequence (DNA): TGTGCCAGCAGTGTTCTACAGGACAATCAGCCCCAGCATTTT.

The J gene is TRBJ1-1, the V gene TRBV30, with TRBD1 matching 9 bases. Germline values: CDR1 GTSNPN, CDR2 SVGIG (reference sequence). The V and J ends lost 5 bases and 8 bases, in that order; junction bases with no gene match: 6. The length of the CDR3 is 12 residues. This CDR3 reads CAWETGGREAFF. The DNA of the CDR3 is TGTGCCTGGGAAACAGGGGGCCGGGAAGCTTTCTTT. The full variable domain, rest sourced from reference TRBV30 and TRBJ1-1, is SQTIHQWPATLVQPVGSPLSLECTVEGTSNPNLYWYRQAAGRGLQLLFYSVGIGQISSEVPQNLSASRPQDRQFILSSKKLLLSDSGFYLCAWETGGREAFFGQGTRLTVV.

As to this clone: Because the CDR3's place on the DNA is in doubt, the DNA is left out and the CDR3 is given as listed by TCRdb. This chain joins TRBV21-1 and TRBJ1-4. TRBV21-1 is a listed pseudogene. Ends included, the CDR3 has 15 residues. The CDR3 sequence: CASSKGYGCGEKLFF.

The genes are TRBV27 and TRBJ1-1; D uncertain. CDR3 length: 14 residues. Germline V gives CDR1 MNHEY, CDR2 SMNVEV (reference sequence). V lost 2 bases and J lost 2, with 9 bases in between. DNA for the CDR3: TGTGCCAGCAGTTTAGACGGGATTAACACTGAAGCTTTCTTT. Translation: CASSLDGINTEAFF.